Shown below are 29 T cell receptor beta chains from a single sample sequenced in a study of Ad26.COV2.S vaccination and SARS-CoV-2 variants (dated by TCRdb to the early 2020s). The method behind the library was the immunoSEQ multiplex PCR assay. TCRdb provides this immuneACCESS table in a form limited to in-frame rearrangements. Some clones are lacking; in checked studies, under half of them reflect an unresolved V gene, and why the rest are absent is not known. The sample yields some 350,000 clones; around 92% were counted once. The ten largest clones take up 3% to 5% of the sample. This specimen's time point label, interpreted: individuals recovered from natural SARS-CoV-2 infection. The source material was peripheral blood, sampled after recovery from COVID-19. Receptor source: a human donor who had recovered from COVID-19.

The DNA of the CDR3 is TGTGCCAGCAGACCCGGACAGACCGGGGAGCTGTTTTTT. The encoded protein is CASRPGQTGELFF. The chain recombines TRBV28 with TRBJ2-2; D may be TRBD1 (6 bases). The length of the CDR3 is 13 residues. Between the trimmed V and J ends, which lost 6 bases and 5 bases, there was a span of 10 bases. Germline V gene lookup returns CDR1 MDHEN and CDR2 SYDVKM. Looking up the rest from reference TRBV28 and TRBJ2-2 gives the full variable domain: DVKVTQSSRYLVKRTGEKVFLECVQDMDHENMFWYRQDPGLGLRLIYFSYDVKMKEKGDIPEGYSVSREKKERFSLILESASTNQTSMYLCASRPGQTGELFFGEGSRLTVL.

This chain connects TRBV7-9 to TRBJ1-3, with 8 bases matching TRBD1. The V gene's germline CDR1 is SEHNR and CDR2 FQNEAQ (reference sequence). The CDR3 loop spans 16 amino acids. Trimming took 4 bases from V and 4 from J; bases not matched to a gene: 9. CDR3 amino acids: CASSSWTGRRGNTIYF. CDR3 sequence (DNA): TGTGCCAGCAGCTCCTGGACAGGGAGGCGGGGAAACACCATATATTTT.

The chain recombines TRBV7-9 with TRBJ2-3; TRBD1 or TRBD2 may be the D gene (6 bases each). The V end was cut by 5 bases, the J end by 3 bases, with 18 bases between. This CDR3 has 16 residues. Germline V CDR1 and CDR2: SEHNR, FQNEAQ (reference sequence). CDR3 DNA sequence: TGTGCCAGCAGCCCGAGGGGGGCTAGTGTAACAGATACGCAGTATTTT. It codes for CASSPRGASVTDTQYF.

Comment on this clone: Other DNA sequences in the same sample also yield this CDR3. The chain is built from TRBV12-3 or TRBV12-4 and TRBJ2-1; D gene unclear. The CDR3 loop spans 11 amino acids. With 3 bases removed from V and 7 bases from J, the gap between germline ends came to 4 bases. This chain's CDR3 is CASSLVNEQFF. The CDR3 nucleotides are TGTGCCAGCAGTTTGGTTAATGAGCAGTTCTTC.

The chain couples TRBV4-3 to TRBJ1-6; TRBD1 agrees at 9 bases. The CDR3 is 15 amino acids. The ends lost 0 bases at V and 7 bases at J; junction bases unmatched: 1. Germline assignment: CDR1 LGHNA and CDR2 YSLEER. CDR3 region: CASSQDGTGNSPLHF. The CDR3 nucleotides are TGCGCCAGCAGCCAAGACGGGACAGGGAATTCACCCCTCCACTTT.

The chain joins TRBV11-3 to TRBJ2-2; 8 nucleotides agree with TRBD1. The CDR3 consists of 14 residues. The germline V gene has CDR1 SGHNT and CDR2 YENEEA. Losses at the gene ends were 4 bases for V and 7 bases for J; bases not matched to a gene: 5. DNA of the CDR3: TGTGCCAGCAGCTCTCCAGGGGGCTTCGGGGAGCTGTTTTTT. Protein product: CASSSPGGFGELFF.

This chain uses TRBV15 with TRBJ2-3, with TRBD1 matching 8 bases. J was trimmed by 3 bases and V by 4 bases; bases with no gene match: 9. This CDR3 has 16 residues. Germline CDR1 LNHNV, CDR2 YYDKDF (reference sequence). The CDR3 DNA reads as TGTGCCACCAGCACCTTTCCAGGGGGCAAGACAGATACGCAGTATTTT. This sequence encodes CATSTFPGGKTDTQYF.

This sequence joins TRBV9 and TRBJ2-3; 15 bases map to TRBD2. Germline lookup yields CDR1 SGDLS and CDR2 YYNGEE. CDR3 length equals 17 residues. V gave up 0 bases and J gave up 5 bases; unmatched junction bases: 4. This CDR3 is CASSVGTSGGAQDTQYF. Written as DNA, the CDR3 is TGTGCCAGCAGCGTAGGGACTAGCGGGGGGGCCCAAGATACGCAGTATTTT.

The chain is built from TRBV7-2 and TRBJ2-5; 10 bases agree with TRBD2. The ends lost 5 bases at V and 5 bases at J; junction bases unmatched: 8. This CDR3 comprises 15 residues. Germline CDR1 and CDR2: SGHTA and FQGNSA. The CDR3 bases are TGTGCCAGCAGCCCTACTAGCGGGGTTTGGGAGACCCAGTACTTC. Its protein product is CASSPTSGVWETQYF.

This clone was detected a few times. At the DNA level, this CDR3 is encoded by other sequences in the same sample as well. The genes are TRBV5-1 and TRBJ1-2; 7 nucleotides agree with TRBD1. Per germline, CDR1 SGHRS and CDR2 YFSETQ. This CDR3 spans 15 amino acids. V trimming: 0 bases; J trimming: 4 bases; junction bases outside the gene matches: 6. CDR3 region: CASSLERTGGYGYTF. The CDR3 region has the DNA TGCGCCAGCAGCTTGGAAAGGACAGGAGGCTATGGCTACACCTTC. Full variable domain (missing parts from reference TRBV5-1 and TRBJ1-2): KAGVTQTPRYLIKTRGQQVTLSCSPISGHRSVSWYQQTPGQGLQFLFEYFSETQRNKGNFPGRFSGRQFSNSRSEMNVSTLELGDSALYLCASSLERTGGYGYTFGSGTRLTVV.

The gene calls are TRBV5-4 and TRBJ2-1; 13 positions match TRBD2. The V gene end was trimmed by 4 bases and the J gene end by 5 bases; junction bases not matched to a gene: 3. The CDR3 is 15 residues long. Germline assignment: CDR1 SGHNT and CDR2 YYREEE (reference sequence). This chain's CDR3 is CASSRLAGGDNEQFF. CDR3 in DNA: TGTGCCAGCAGCCGACTAGCGGGGGGCGACAATGAGCAGTTCTTC.

V usage is TRBV6-6 and J usage is TRBJ1-3; D not resolved. V was trimmed by 5 bases and J by 0 bases, leaving 8 bases between them. This CDR3 region has 14 residues. Germline CDR1 is MNHNY and CDR2 is SVGAGI (reference sequence). CDR3 loop: CASSTQPSGNTIYF. Written as DNA, the CDR3 is TGTGCCAGCAGTACCCAACCCTCTGGAAACACCATATATTTT.

The J gene is TRBJ1-2, the V gene TRBV19; D call uncertain. There are 16 residues in the CDR3. The germline V gene encodes CDR1 LNHDA and CDR2 SQIVND (reference sequence). V lost 8 bases to trimming and J lost 6 bases, with 25 bases between them. This chain's CDR3 is CASSPYERPVRHGYTF. The CDR3 DNA is TGTGCCAGTTCCCCTTATGAACGACCCGTAAGGCATGGCTACACCTTC. The entire variable domain, with the rest obtained from reference TRBV19 and TRBJ1-2, is as follows: DGGITQSPKYLFRKEGQNVTLSCEQNLNHDAMYWYRQDPGQGLRLIYYSQIVNDFQKGDIAEGYSVSREKKESFPLTVTSAQKNPTAFYLCASSPYERPVRHGYTFGSGTRLTVV.

V is TRBV28 and J is TRBJ1-2; no definite D call. V lost 8 bases and J lost 3, with 10 bases in between. The germline gives CDR1 MDHEN, CDR2 SYDVKM. The CDR3 contains 12 residues. DNA of the CDR3: TGTGCCAGCCCCCCCGGAGACTATGGCTACACCTTC. It is translated as CASPPGDYGYTF.

The chain is built from TRBV18 and TRBJ1-3; no clear D gene. The ends were cut back, 2 bases at V and 4 bases at J, with 15 bases in the middle. The CDR3 loop spans 16 amino acids. The germline CDR1 and CDR2 sequences are KGHSH and LQKENI. The CDR3 nucleotides are TGTGCCAGCTCACCATATCCGACTCTGCGAGGAAACACCATATATTTT. Protein product: CASSPYPTLRGNTIYF.

This chain connects TRBV4-3 to TRBJ2-1, with 7 bases aligning to TRBD2. Losses at the gene ends were 0 bases for V and 4 bases for J; bases not matched to a gene: 9. CDR3 length: 17 amino acids. Germline V gene data show CDR1 as LGHNA and CDR2 as YSLEER. CDR3 in DNA: TGCGCCAGCAGCCAAGATGTATCCAGCGGGGAATACAATGAGCAGTTCTTC. Translated: CASSQDVSSGEYNEQFF.

The chain has TRBV5-1 and TRBJ1-1, with 7 bases matching TRBD1. V lost 4 bases to trimming and J lost 4 bases; unmatched junction nucleotides: 16. The V gene's germline CDR1 is SGHRS and CDR2 YFSETQ. This CDR3 spans 17 amino acids. The CDR3 sequence: CASSQILDREIGTEAFF. CDR3 DNA sequence: TGCGCCAGCAGCCAAATCCTTGACAGGGAGATTGGCACTGAAGCTTTCTTT.

The rearrangement uses TRBV11-2 and TRBJ2-6, with D hard to call. Germline values: CDR1 SGHAT, CDR2 FQNNGV. Trimming pared 5 bases from V and 4 bases from J, leaving 18 bases between. CDR3 length: 17 amino acids. CDR3 DNA: TGTGCCAGCAGCCGTGACGTCCTGGTGGTCGGGGCCAACGTCCTGACTTTC. Protein product: CASSRDVLVVGANVLTF.

The gene calls are TRBV12-5 and TRBJ1-6, with TRBD1 as a possible D gene (5 bases). V was pared by 5 bases and J by 7 bases, with 15 bases between. This CDR3 has 15 residues. From germline, CDR1 is LGHNT and CDR2 FRNRAP. CDR3 sequence: CASGPPAGDNSPLHF. The CDR3 coding sequence is TGTGCTAGTGGTCCCCCGGCGGGGGACAATTCACCCCTCCACTTT.

J is TRBJ2-2 and V is TRBV5-1; 9 nucleotides align to TRBD1. The CDR3 totals 18 residues. The V gene's germline CDR1 is SGHRS and CDR2 YFSETQ. The ends lost 4 bases at V and 0 bases at J; junction bases unmatched: 10. The CDR3 coding sequence is TGCGCCAGCAGCCCGTACACGACAGGGGGATCGAACACCGGGGAGCTGTTTTTT. Residues: CASSPYTTGGSNTGELFF.

This chain links TRBV4-3 with TRBJ2-3; 7 bases are shared with TRBD2. CDR3 length: 16 residues. Germline-derived CDR1 and CDR2 are LGHNA and YSLEER. The trim removed 2 bases at V and 4 bases at J, leaving 9 bases unmatched. The DNA for the CDR3 is TGCGCCAGCAGCCAATCATGGGCGGGAGCAGCAGATACGCAGTATTTT. Translating gives CASSQSWAGAADTQYF.

The rearrangement links TRBV4-1 to TRBJ1-2; D gene uncertain. The length of the CDR3 is 13 residues. Germline CDR1 and CDR2: MGHRA and YSYEKL. V was pared by 7 bases and J by 1 base, with 10 bases between. The CDR3, as DNA: TGCGCCAGCACCCCCTATTTTAACTATGGCTACACCTTC. Translating it yields CASTPYFNYGYTF.

The J gene is TRBJ1-4, the V gene TRBV19; D is unclear. Trimming shortened V by 3 bases and J by 5 bases, and 7 bases separated the two germline ends. The CDR3 runs 13 residues. Germline CDR1 reads LNHDA; CDR2 reads SQIVND (reference sequence). This CDR3 is CASSIGRNEKLFF. CDR3 DNA sequence: TGTGCCAGTAGTATCGGACGGAATGAAAAACTGTTTTTT. The variable domain in full, with the rest retrieved from reference TRBV19 and TRBJ1-4, is DGGITQSPKYLFRKEGQNVTLSCEQNLNHDAMYWYRQDPGQGLRLIYYSQIVNDFQKGDIAEGYSVSREKKESFPLTVTSAQKNPTAFYLCASSIGRNEKLFFGSGTQLSVL.

The chain carries TRBV9 and TRBJ1-2; TRBD1 might be the D (5 bases). The V gene's germline CDR1 is SGDLS and CDR2 YYNGEE. V dropped 0 bases and J dropped 4 bases, with 19 bases sitting between them. The CDR3 loop spans 17 amino acids. CDR3 sequence reads: CASSVDGGRQGAYGYTF. The CDR3 DNA is TGTGCCAGCAGCGTAGATGGGGGGAGGCAGGGCGCCTATGGCTACACCTTC.

The gene calls are TRBV7-9 and TRBJ1-2, with 8 nucleotides matching TRBD1. The CDR3 runs to 16 residues. Germline loops: CDR1 SEHNR, CDR2 FQNEAQ (reference sequence). Losses at the gene ends were 8 bases for V and 8 bases for J; bases not matched to a gene: 19. The CDR3 loop reads CASEGGTGDRRLGYTF. CDR3 DNA: TGTGCCAGCGAGGGGGGAACCGGGGACAGGAGACTCGGCTACACCTTC. The complete variable domain, with remaining parts taken from reference TRBV7-9 and TRBJ1-2, reads DTGVSQNPRHKITKRGQNVTFRCDPISEHNRLYWYRQTLGQGPEFLTYFQNEAQLEKSRLLSDRFSAERPKGSFSTLEIQRTEQGDSAMYLCASEGGTGDRRLGYTFGSGTRLTVV.

The chain couples TRBV5-5 to TRBJ1-1; weak D call: TRBD1 (5 bases). Deletions cut 3 bases from V and 1 base from J, with 7 bases between. CDR3 length: 13 amino acids. Germline values: CDR1 SGHKS, CDR2 YYEKEE (reference sequence). The CDR3 DNA follows: TGTGCCAGCAGCTCCAGGGAGAACACTGAAGCTTTCTTT. Protein product: CASSSRENTEAFF. Looking up the rest from reference TRBV5-5 and TRBJ1-1 gives the full variable domain: DAGVTQSPTHLIKTRGQQVTLRCSPISGHKSVSWYQQVLGQGPQFIFQYYEKEERGRGNFPDRFSARQFPNYSSELNVNALLLGDSALYLCASSSRENTEAFFGQGTRLTVV.

The chain joins TRBV5-8 to TRBJ1-1, with unresolved D. CDR3 length equals 13 residues. Germline V gene data show CDR1 as SGHTS and CDR2 as YDEGEE. V lost 4 bases and J 0 bases, leaving 7 bases between the germline ends. CDR3 sequence (DNA): TGTGCCAGCAGCCCAGACCTGAACACTGAAGCTTTCTTT. Translation: CASSPDLNTEAFF.

The CDR3 nucleotides are TGTGCCAGCAGTTCTGAGACAGGGGTATACACCGGGGAGCTGTTTTTT. It specifies CASSSETGVYTGELFF. The gene calls are TRBV6-2 or TRBV6-3 and TRBJ2-2; the match to TRBD1 covers 8 bases. CDR1 is MNHEY, CDR2 SVGEGT, per germline. This CDR3 is 16 amino acids long. V lost 4 bases to trimming and J lost 3 bases; unmatched junction nucleotides: 7.

This clone was recorded only once. This sequence joins TRBV4-3 and TRBJ2-2; no reliable D call. The V and J ends lost 1 base and 6 bases respectively, with 12 bases between them. Germline V gene sequence: CDR1 LGHNA, CDR2 YSLEER. CDR3 length: 15 residues. The CDR3 DNA reads TGCGCCAGCAGCCAAGTCATCCTGTCGGCCGGGGAGCTGTTTTTT. This sequence encodes CASSQVILSAGELFF.